This TCR beta chain was sequenced during a study of blood T cell repertoires in COVID-19 (dated by TCRdb to the early 2020s). Regarding the complete study: The collaborator samples originated in the United States, Italy and Spain and spanned the acute and convalescent phases of COVID-19. The samples were drawn from two sources: the first 160 participants of the ongoing ImmuneRACE study, and about 1,300 subjects contributed by 6 global collaborators. Deeply sampled blood TCRbeta repertoires from subjects exposed to, actively infected with, or recovered from COVID-19 were included in the dataset. The material from the prospective study consisted of cDNA or gDNA derived from T cells, B-cell-depleted T cells, or PBMCs. The sample metadata nearly always contained a de-identified subject ID, COVID-19 status, age in years and sex. Where HLA class I and class II types were available, the types were taken from metadata supplied by the sample provider, not from assay-based typing. The repertoires were made available in a free public database intended to serve as a resource for research on the immune response to SARS-CoV-2.

Of note for this clone: Its antigen remains undetermined. It has no much larger one-base neighbor in the sample; base qualities were not kept.

The immunoSEQ Assay, a bias-controlled multiplex PCR, was used to amplify TCRbeta CDR3 regions from genomic DNA. On the study's bioinformatics: The number of nucleated cells in each sample was estimated by amplification of reference gene primers within the assay. To quantify the absolute abundance of each unique TCRbeta CDR3 rearrangement, sequence reads were collapsed and filtered. For each sample, productive Simpson clonality was calculated as the square root of Simpson's diversity index across productive rearrangements. TCRdb obtained this table from immuneACCESS and retained in-frame rearrangements with V and J assigned. These tables miss some clones; where compared with another copy, unresolved V genes account for less than half of the shortfall, and the remainder is unexplained. That table gives V, J and clone size, and the DNA gave D and trimming. This sample comprises under 200,000 clones, roughly 86% of them detected only once. The ten largest clones take up 2% to 3% of the sample.

The collaborating institutions used their own protocols to collect whole blood in K2EDTA tubes. For TCRbeta analysis, collaborator samples were shipped as frozen whole blood, as isolated PBMCs, or as DNA extracted from either sample type. General findings and caveats noted by the study authors: The quantity of clinical and demographic metadata differed by source and by participant and was supplied without curation.

Trimming takes 6 bases off V and 4 bases off J; junction bases not matched to a gene: 10. Taken from the germline V gene, the CDR1 and CDR2 loops are SNHLY and FYNNEI. From the cysteine up to the phenylalanine, the CDR3 has a length of 15 residues. The only DNA kept is the CDR3, 45 bases in frame from the first base. The TCR was taken from a man aged 35-49 years with active or convalescent COVID-19. The sequencing sample was made of peripheral blood. This receptor chain uses TRBV2 and TRBJ1-1, with 8 central nucleotides matching TRBD1. The DNA reads as follows: TGTGCCAGCAGCCAACTGACAGGGGAGGGCACTGAAGCTTTCTTT. It translates to CASSQLTGEGTEAFF.